Each of the 3 T cell receptor beta chains below was sequenced from the same sample in a study of T cells in Graves' hyperthyroidism and ophthalmopathy. The investigators amplified TCR beta CDR3 regions from RNA transcripts. Carried out on the TCR CDR3, a first-round RT-PCR used the HTBI primer set. TCRdb ran MiXCR on the multiplex PCR reads and lists one entry per CDR3 protein. The sample has a few hundred thousand distinct CDR3 sequences, just over 14% seen once; the top ten hold about an eighth. The sequencing sample was made of blood. These receptors were taken from a woman between 40 and 55 years old with Graves' hyperthyroidism that later progressed to Graves' ophthalmopathy.

In this sample, this clonotype turned up many times. The chain links TRBV27 to TRBJ1-2; D is unclear. Deletions cut 6 bases from V and 4 bases from J, with 12 bases between. This CDR3 comprises 13 residues. Germline CDR1 MNHEY, CDR2 SMNVEV (reference sequence). The CDR3 loop is CASSLSLGYGYTF. Written as DNA, the CDR3 is TGTGCCAGCAGCTTAAGTCTCGGCTATGGCTACACCTTC.

Worth noting for this clonotype: One junction end does not reproduce the germline sequence, and a read error may be involved. V and J are TRBV9 and TRBJ1-3, with 9 nucleotides matching TRBD1. The CDR3 totals 16 residues. Germline CDR1 and CDR2: SGDLS and YYNGEE. CDR3 in amino acids: CASSGGTGRPGNTVYF. Here the CDR3 DNA reads TGTGCCAGCAGCGGAGGGACAGGGAGGCCCGGAAACACCGTATATTTT.

There are many counts of this clonotype. The chain joins TRBV7-9 to TRBJ2-1; D might be TRBD2 (6 bases). V shed 2 bases and J shed 3 bases, with 11 bases lying between them. This CDR3 comprises 15 residues. Germline V lookup: CDR1 SEHNR, CDR2 FQNEAQ (reference sequence). The CDR3 sequence: CASSLLGGDYNEQFF. In DNA form, the CDR3 reads TGTGCCAGCAGCTTATTAGGCGGGGACTACAATGAGCAGTTCTTC.